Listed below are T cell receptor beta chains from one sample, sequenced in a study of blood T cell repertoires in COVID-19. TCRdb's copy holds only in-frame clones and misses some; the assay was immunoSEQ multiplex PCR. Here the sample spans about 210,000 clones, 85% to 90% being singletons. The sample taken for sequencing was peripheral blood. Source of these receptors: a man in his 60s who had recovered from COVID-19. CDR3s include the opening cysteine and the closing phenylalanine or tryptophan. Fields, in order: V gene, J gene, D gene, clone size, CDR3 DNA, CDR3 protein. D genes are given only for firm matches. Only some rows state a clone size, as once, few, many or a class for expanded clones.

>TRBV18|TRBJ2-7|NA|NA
TGTGCCAGCTCACCCATGACTCCGTTGACTCTGACCTACGAGCAGTACTTC
CASSPMTPLTLTYEQYF
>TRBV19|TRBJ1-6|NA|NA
TGTGCCAGTAGTTCCAACCGGGACGGGGGGAGTTCACCCCTCCACTTT
CASSSNRDGGSSPLHF
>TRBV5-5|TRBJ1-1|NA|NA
TGTGCCAGCAGCTCGGGGGTAGGCTCCATTCCTACCAGGAACACTGAAGCTTTCTTT
CASSSGVGSIPTRNTEAFF
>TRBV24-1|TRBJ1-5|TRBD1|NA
TGTGCCACCAGTGAGGGGGGACAGGGCAATCAGCCCCAGCATTTT
CATSEGGQGNQPQHF
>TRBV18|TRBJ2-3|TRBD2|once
TGTGCCAGCTCACCGGGACTAGCGACTGCGAGCACAGATACGCAGTATTTT
CASSPGLATASTDTQYF
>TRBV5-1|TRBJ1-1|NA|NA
TGCGCCAGCAGCTTGGCGACACCTAACACTGAAGCTTTCTTT
CASSLATPNTEAFF
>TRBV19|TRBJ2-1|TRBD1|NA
TGTGCCAGTAGTATAACCGGGACAGGGAACAATGAGCAGTTCTTC
CASSITGTGNNEQFF
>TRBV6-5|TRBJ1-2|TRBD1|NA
TGTGCCAGCAAACCCCCGGGGGGGGCAGGGGGTGGCTACACCTTC
CASKPPGGAGGGYTF
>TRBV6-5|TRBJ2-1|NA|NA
TGTGCCACCTTCAGAGGGCTTTCCTACAATGAGCAGTTCTTC
CATFRGLSYNEQFF
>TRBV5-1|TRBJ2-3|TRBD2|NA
TGCGCCAGCAGACTGGGGGGGACTAGCGTAGATACGCAGTATTTT
CASRLGGTSVDTQYF
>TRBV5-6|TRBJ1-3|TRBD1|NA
TGTGCCAGCAGTCCCAGGGGGAACACCATATATTTT
CASSPRGNTIYF
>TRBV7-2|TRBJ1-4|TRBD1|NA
TGTGCCAGCAGCCCGGGCTTGATACAGGGGGGATTTGAAAAACTGTTTTTT
CASSPGLIQGGFEKLFF
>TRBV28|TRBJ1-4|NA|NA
TGTGCCAGCAGTTTAGGAGCGAGCGAGGCAAGACTGTTTTTT
CASSLGASEARLFF
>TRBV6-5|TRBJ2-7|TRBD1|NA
TGTGCCAGCAGGGGGGGACAGGGGGCGGACGAGCAGTACTTC
CASRGGQGADEQYF
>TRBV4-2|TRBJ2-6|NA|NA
TGTGCCAGCAGCCCCGCCCACTTAAGCTCTGGGGCCAACGTCCTGACTTTC
CASSPAHLSSGANVLTF
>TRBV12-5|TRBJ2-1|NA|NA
TGTGCTAGTGGTTTGGCGGTCCGATTCTACAATGAGCAGTTCTTC
CASGLAVRFYNEQFF
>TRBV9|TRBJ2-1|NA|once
TGTGCCAGCAGCGTAGTAGAGGGTCTGGGGAACAATGAGCAGTTCTTC
CASSVVEGLGNNEQFF
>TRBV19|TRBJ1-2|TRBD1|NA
TGTGCCAGTAGTCCCCCGGACAGGATGGGTGGCTACACCTTC
CASSPPDRMGGYTF
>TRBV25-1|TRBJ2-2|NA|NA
TGTGCCAGCACCGTCGCCGGGGGTAGCACCGGGGAGCTGTTTTTT
CASTVAGGSTGELFF
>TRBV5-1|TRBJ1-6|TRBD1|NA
TGCGCCAGCAGCTTAAGGCAGGGGGAAAGATCACCCCTCCACTTT
CASSLRQGERSPLHF